A single sample gave rise to the 20 T cell receptor beta chains below, sequenced in a study of cytomegalovirus exposure and HLA in healthy donors. Here immunoSEQ multiplex PCR was the method, and the copy in TCRdb shows in-frame clones only, minus some. The repertoire has around 95,000 clones, approximately 81% of them found once; the top ten carry roughly 22%. The sequencing sample was made of PBMCs. The receptors stem from a man aged 18 to 29 in good health and CMV-seropositive.

V usage is TRBV5-4 and J usage is TRBJ2-3; TRBD2 matches 10 bases. The V segment lost 2 bases and the J segment 5 bases; nucleotides outside the gene matches: 2. Per the germline V gene, CDR1 is SGHNT and CDR2 is YYREEE (reference sequence). The CDR3 is made up of 14 amino acids. The DNA for the CDR3 is TGTGCCAGCAGCTTACCTAGCGGGAGAGATACGCAGTATTTT. Translation: CASSLPSGRDTQYF. Based on the CDR3 plus reference TRBV5-4 and TRBJ2-3, the full variable domain is ETGVTQSPTHLIKTRGQQVTLRCSSQSGHNTVSWYQQALGQGPQFIFQYYREEENGRGNFPPRFSGLQFPNYSSELNVNALELDDSALYLCASSLPSGRDTQYFGPGTRLTVL.

This chain joins TRBV28 and TRBJ2-2, with 8 bases aligning to TRBD1. CDR3 length: 15 amino acids. CDR1 and CDR2 (germline): MDHEN, SYDVKM. V was pared by 6 bases and J by 3 bases, with 6 bases of the junction left unmatched. In DNA form, the CDR3 reads TGTGCCAGCAGGCGCGACAGGGGCTACACCGGGGAGCTGTTTTTT. It is translated as CASRRDRGYTGELFF.

This clone appeared a single time. The chain combines TRBV6-5 with TRBJ1-1; a weak D match, TRBD1 (5 bases). The CDR3 covers 10 residues. Germline CDR1 is MNHEY and CDR2 is SVGAGI. Trimming pared 8 bases from V and 8 bases from J, leaving 9 bases between. The CDR3 is CASGRTEAFF. The DNA for the CDR3 is TGTGCCAGCGGTCGGACAGAAGCTTTCTTT.

The gene calls are TRBV5-6 and TRBJ2-7; possibly TRBD2 for D (5 bases). The germline CDR1 and CDR2 sequences are SGHDT and YYEEEE. The CDR3 spans 13 residues. V was clipped by 4 bases and J by 5 bases, with 13 bases between them. The CDR3 DNA follows: TGTGCCAGCAGCACATTCGCGGGCCACGAGCAGTACGTC. Translating it yields CASSTFAGHEQYV.

The V and J genes are TRBV5-1 and TRBJ2-7; D may be TRBD1 (6 bases). Trimming left V 0 bases short and J 3 bases short, with 10 bases between. The CDR3 is 14 amino acids. The V gene's germline CDR1 is SGHRS and CDR2 YFSETQ. The CDR3 reads CASSLGTEVYEQYF. The DNA for the CDR3 is TGCGCCAGCAGCTTGGGGACAGAAGTCTACGAGCAGTACTTC.

The CDR3 protein is CAISESGLAGETQYF. The DNA of the CDR3 is TGTGCCATCAGTGAGTCGGGCTTGGCGGGGGAGACCCAGTACTTC. The V gene is TRBV10-3, the J gene TRBJ2-5, with a weak D call TRBD2 (6 bases). The CDR3 runs 15 residues. Germline V gene sequence: CDR1 ENHRY, CDR2 SYGVKD. V gave up 0 bases and J gave up 5 bases, with 13 bases separating them.

The V call is TRBV10-2, the J call TRBJ2-1; TRBD1 might be the D (6 bases). The V and J ends lost 2 bases and 13 bases respectively, with 9 bases between them. There are 11 residues in the CDR3. Germline-derived CDR1 and CDR2 are WSHSY and SAAADI. CDR3 DNA sequence: TGCGCCAGCAGTGAGACAGGGAGACAGTTCTTC. This translates into CASSETGRQFF.

V gene TRBV7-6 combines with J gene TRBJ1-4, with D possibly TRBD1 on 6 matching bases. V lost 5 bases, J lost 8 bases, and 18 bases lay in between. The CDR3 is 15 amino acids. CDR1 is SGHVS and CDR2 is FNYEAQ in the germline V gene. The CDR3 is CASSLQWGGLEKLFF. CDR3 coding DNA: TGTGCCAGCAGCCTGCAATGGGGGGGGCTCGAAAAACTGTTTTTT.

In DNA form, the CDR3 reads TGCGCCAGCAGCCACAGGCGCGGGAGCGGAAATGAGCAGTTCTTC. This encodes CASSHRRGSGNEQFF. This chain joins TRBV4-1 and TRBJ2-1; 7 bases agree with TRBD2. Trimming at V came to 3 bases and at J to 7 bases, leaving 9 bases not matched to a gene. The CDR3 runs to 15 residues. CDR1 and CDR2 from the germline V gene are MGHRA and YSYEKL.

This chain joins TRBV5-1 and TRBJ2-7; 7 bases map to TRBD1. CDR1 is SGHRS, CDR2 YFSETQ, per germline. V was clipped by 0 bases and J by 4 bases; unmatched bases: 4. The CDR3 is made up of 14 amino acids. The CDR3 DNA reads as TGCGCCAGCAGCTTGGAGGGGGCGGTTTACGAGCAGTACTTC. Its translation is CASSLEGAVYEQYF.

In regard to this clone: The junction departs from the called germline gene at one end, perhaps through a read error. This rearrangement joins TRBV6-1 to TRBJ2-2; 8 nucleotides match TRBD1. This CDR3 is 20 amino acids long. The germline CDR1 and CDR2 sequences are MNHNS and SASEGT. The CDR3 coding sequence is TGTGCCAGCAGTAAAGCCCGGCTCCAGGGGGCCCAACCGAACACCGGGGAGCTGTTTTTT. This codes for CASSKARLQGAQPNTGELFF.

A few counts support this clone. The chain uses TRBV7-3 and TRBJ2-7; possible D gene TRBD2, 6 bases. Germline V lookup: CDR1 SGHTA, CDR2 FQGTGA. The CDR3 has 13 amino acids. Between the trimmed V and J ends, which lost 3 bases and 3 bases, there was a span of 9 bases. DNA of the CDR3: TGTGCCAGCAGCTTGACTAGAGGCTACGAGCAGTACTTC. Translated: CASSLTRGYEQYF.

This clone was found once. The chain carries TRBV27 and TRBJ2-3, with D unresolved. Germline values: CDR1 MNHEY, CDR2 SMNVEV (reference sequence). This CDR3 is built from 16 residues. Trimming removed 5 bases from V and 4 bases from J, with 19 bases in between. The CDR3 nucleotides read TGTGCCAGCAGTCCCTCTAGAGCTATTTCCCCAGATACGCAGTATTTT. Protein: CASSPSRAISPDTQYF.

The chain carries TRBV7-3 and TRBJ2-5, with D maybe TRBD2 (7 bases). V lost 5 bases and J 5 bases, leaving 18 bases between the germline ends. The length of the CDR3 is 15 residues. Germline values: CDR1 SGHTA, CDR2 FQGTGA. CDR3 loop: CASSPWGGEMETQYF. The CDR3 bases are TGTGCCAGCAGCCCCTGGGGGGGCGAAATGGAGACCCAGTACTTC.

The CDR3 reads CASSLDGQGQGKNGYTF. CDR3 sequence (DNA): TGCGCCAGCAGCTTGGATGGGCAGGGACAGGGGAAGAATGGCTACACCTTC. The chain joins TRBV5-1 to TRBJ1-2, with 10 bases aligning to TRBD1. Germline-derived CDR1 and CDR2 are SGHRS and YFSETQ. With 0 bases clipped from V and 6 bases from J, the junction kept 11 bases outside the gene matches. The CDR3 has 17 amino acids. Full variable domain (missing parts from reference TRBV5-1 and TRBJ1-2): KAGVTQTPRYLIKTRGQQVTLSCSPISGHRSVSWYQQTPGQGLQFLFEYFSETQRNKGNFPGRFSGRQFSNSRSEMNVSTLELGDSALYLCASSLDGQGQGKNGYTFGSGTRLTVV.

The chain links TRBV5-6 to TRBJ2-1, with 10 bases identical to TRBD2. CDR1 is SGHDT and CDR2 is YYEEEE in the germline V gene. Trimming cost V 3 bases and J 2 bases; bases outside gene matches: 2. The CDR3 is 15 residues long. CDR3 DNA: TGTGCCAGCAGCTCGGGACTAGCGACCTACAATGAGCAGTTCTTC. Translation gives CASSSGLATYNEQFF.

This clone was seen a handful of times. The chain employs TRBV7-3 and TRBJ2-7; D is undetermined. CDR3 size: 16 residues. V lost 5 bases and J lost 0, with 17 bases in between. Germline lookup yields CDR1 SGHTA and CDR2 FQGTGA. Here the CDR3 reads CASSPRPAVSSYEQYF. The DNA for the CDR3 is TGTGCCAGCAGCCCACGTCCCGCGGTTAGCTCCTACGAGCAGTACTTC.

This chain uses TRBV7-2 with TRBJ2-2; 8 bases are a match to TRBD2. Per germline, CDR1 SGHTA and CDR2 FQGNSA. The CDR3 spans 16 residues. Trimming at V came to 10 bases and at J to 5 bases, leaving 15 bases not matched to a gene. The CDR3 reads CATPAIGTRRTGELFF. The DNA of the CDR3 is TGTGCCACCCCAGCCATCGGGACTAGGCGGACCGGGGAGCTGTTTTTT.

The rearrangement uses TRBV28 and TRBJ2-7, with 8 bases that match TRBD1. This CDR3 is 15 amino acids long. The J segment lost 5 bases and the V segment lost 5 bases, leaving 11 bases of the junction unmatched. CDR1 and CDR2 (germline): MDHEN, SYDVKM. This CDR3 reads CASSLQTGAMDEQYF. In DNA form, the CDR3 reads TGTGCCAGCAGTCTGCAGACAGGGGCAATGGACGAGCAGTACTTC.

The V and J genes are TRBV28 and TRBJ1-1, with D possibly matching TRBD1 (5 bases). Germline CDR1 MDHEN, CDR2 SYDVKM. Trimming took off 3 bases at V and 6 bases at J, with 14 bases between the two ends. The CDR3 runs to 14 residues. The CDR3 DNA is TGTGCCAGCAGTTTTCAAATAAGGGGCGCTGAAGCTTTCTTT. Its protein is CASSFQIRGAEAFF.